The T cell receptor beta chain described here comes from a study of OX40 agonist ivuxolimab in advanced cancers. Overall study context: The patients received ivuxolimab by intravenous route every 2 weeks at 0.01 to 10 mg/kg. Hepatocellular carcinoma, melanoma, renal cell or head and neck cancer affected the dose-escalation patients.

Study results and limitations: CD4+ and CD8+ blood T cells expanded clonally by week 6 at 0.1 to 3.0 mg/kg.

Trimming removed 1 base from V and 6 bases from J, with 15 bases in between. Per germline, CDR1 MGHRA and CDR2 YSYEKL. This CDR3 is 15 amino acids long. Autoimmune disease history or systemic immunosuppression led to patients being barred. With regard to this clone: What it recognizes is unknown.

Assay: immunoSEQ multiplex PCR; the TCRdb copy retains only in-frame clones and omits some. There are tens of thousands of clones in the sample; 75% to 90% occur only once, and about 16% lies in the top ten. This clonotype was obtained from an adult with an advanced solid tumor such as melanoma, head and neck, liver or kidney cancer. Sequenced material: CD4+ or CD8+ T cells sorted from blood, taken in a trial of the OX40 agonist ivuxolimab. The rearrangement links TRBV4-1 to TRBJ1-1; no definite D call. In DNA, the CDR3 is TGCGCCAGCAGCCAAGTGGAACTTCTGGCGTCTGAAGCTTTCTTT. Translation gives CASSQVELLASEAFF.